This TCR beta chain was identified in a study of T cell changes during pregnancy in multiple sclerosis. Here immunoSEQ multiplex PCR was the method, and the copy in TCRdb shows in-frame clones only, minus some. In the table there are around 97,000 clones, around 91% of which are singletons. Germline V gene sequence: CDR1 SGHDN, CDR2 FVKESK. The CDR3 is 15 residues long. V shed 4 bases and J 4 bases; nucleotides not matched to a gene: 6. The chain carries TRBV14 and TRBJ1-3, with 8 nucleotides matching TRBD1. The sequences come from peripheral blood, collected after pregnancy. The origin of this receptor is a female donor with multiple sclerosis, enrolled in a pregnancy study. The CDR3 DNA reads as TGTGCCAGCAGCCCCTTCCAGGGGGCCGGAAACACCATATATTTT. Translation gives CASSPFQGAGNTIYF.